What follows are 32 T cell receptor beta chains derived from one specimen sequenced in a study of response to subunit inactivated influenza vaccine. Using its own MiXCR run on the RT-PCR reads, TCRdb lists one record per CDR3 protein. The table has around 480,000 distinct CDR3 sequences, 10% to 11% seen once. The specimen was PBMCs from blood, collected 40 to 50 days after vaccination. The receptors stem from a man aged 50 or older who received an inactivated influenza vaccine.

This clonotype was detected ten times or more. This CDR3 is CASSLAGGRGETQYF. CDR3 nucleotide sequence: TGTGCCAGCAGTTTAGCGGGGGGGCGGGGTGAGACCCAGTACTTC. This sequence joins TRBV12-3 or TRBV12-4 and TRBJ2-5, with D possibly matching TRBD2 (7 bases). V lost 0 bases to trimming and J lost 5 bases, with 13 bases between them. The CDR3 consists of 15 residues.

This clonotype was counted ten times or more. The chain employs TRBV7-2 and TRBJ2-7, with a weak D call TRBD1 (6 bases). This CDR3 comprises 15 residues. V shed 0 bases and J shed 3 bases, with 12 bases lying between them. Germline V CDR1 and CDR2: SGHTA, FQGNSA. CDR3 sequence (DNA): TGTGCCAGCAGCTTAGCCTTGGACAGCCACTACGAGCAGTACTTC. Its translation is CASSLALDSHYEQYF.

The table lists this clonotype with many counts. The CDR3 DNA follows: TGCAGTGCTAGCGGGACAGCCGGTCACGAGCAGTACTTC. Protein product: CSASGTAGHEQYF. The chain combines TRBV20-1 with TRBJ2-7, with 7 bases lining up with TRBD1. The germline CDR1 and CDR2 sequences are DFQATT and SNEGSKA (reference sequence). With V trimmed by 3 bases and J by 5 bases, 7 bases remained unmatched. The CDR3 spans 13 residues.

At least ten counts were recorded for this clonotype. V is TRBV7-8 and J is TRBJ2-7; 11 bases agree with TRBD2. The CDR3 has 15 residues. Trimming removed 5 bases from V and 1 base from J; junction bases left unmatched: 4. Germline CDR1 SGHVS, CDR2 FQNEAQ. CDR3 DNA: TGTGCCAGCAGCCCACGGACTAGCGGGTCCTACGAGCAGTACTTC. The encoded protein is CASSPRTSGSYEQYF.

This clonotype has more than one count but fewer than ten. The rearrangement links TRBV20-1 to TRBJ1-2, with D perhaps matching TRBD1 (5 bases). Trimming pared 0 bases from V and 2 bases from J, leaving 16 bases between. The length of the CDR3 is 16 residues. The germline V gene encodes CDR1 DFQATT and CDR2 SNEGSKA (reference sequence). The DNA for the CDR3 is TGCAGTGCTAGAGACGACGTAGGGGCTCCGAACTATGGCTACACCTTC. Translating gives CSARDDVGAPNYGYTF.

Turning to this clonotype: At one of its ends the junction is not consistent with the germline gene, which may arise from a read error. The J gene is TRBJ2-3, the V gene TRBV10-2, with D unresolved. Germline V CDR1 and CDR2: WSHSY, SAAADI. The CDR3 covers 15 residues. The CDR3, as DNA: TGCGCCAGCAGCGAGTTAGGTGTCCGCACAGATACGCAGTATTTT. It translates to CASSELGVRTDTQYF.

Only a few counts were recorded for this clonotype. The chain carries TRBV5-1 and TRBJ2-1, with D possibly matching TRBD1 (5 bases). Germline V gene lookup returns CDR1 SGHRS and CDR2 YFSETQ. The CDR3 loop spans 12 amino acids. The V end was cut by 3 bases, the J end by 7 bases, with 8 bases between. CDR3 DNA: TGCGCCAGCAGCTATGGGGCGAATGAGCAGTTCTTC. This gives the protein CASSYGANEQFF.

This clonotype was seen ten or more times. This chain links TRBV12-3 or TRBV12-4 with TRBJ1-5; D perhaps matches TRBD1 (6 bases). CDR3 length equals 14 residues. The V gene lost 5 bases and the J gene lost 6 bases, with 14 bases spanning the gap. CDR3 in DNA: TGTGCCAGCAGTAGAGGGGGATTCACTCAGCCCCAGCATTTT. It translates to CASSRGGFTQPQHF.

This clonotype was seen a handful of times. The chain employs TRBV9 and TRBJ2-5, with TRBD2 matching 10 bases. Losses at the gene ends were 6 bases for V and 0 bases for J; bases not matched to a gene: 5. This CDR3 is built from 15 residues. Germline V lookup: CDR1 SGDLS, CDR2 YYNGEE. CDR3 sequence (DNA): TGTGCCAGCAACCAAGCGGGAGGGAACCAAGAGACCCAGTACTTC. The encoded protein is CASNQAGGNQETQYF.

The chain carries TRBV5-5 and TRBJ1-5; TRBD1 aligns across 12 bases. Losses at the gene ends were 3 bases for V and 7 bases for J; bases not matched to a gene: 2. Germline lookup yields CDR1 SGHKS and CDR2 YYEKEE (reference sequence). The CDR3 is 14 residues long. CDR3 protein: CASSWGTGGQPQHF. The DNA of the CDR3 is TGTGCCAGCAGCTGGGGGACAGGGGGCCAGCCCCAGCATTTT.

A few counts support this clonotype. The V and J genes are TRBV20-1 and TRBJ1-5; D gene uncertain. Germline values: CDR1 DFQATT, CDR2 SNEGSKA (reference sequence). The CDR3 contains 13 residues. Trimming cost V 7 bases and J 2 bases, with 12 bases left between them. The CDR3 protein is CSGAEGGNQPQHF. The CDR3 nucleotides read TGCAGTGGGGCAGAAGGTGGCAATCAGCCCCAGCATTTT.

A note on this clonotype: A much larger clone sits a single nucleotide away, making a read error possible. V usage is TRBV28 and J usage is TRBJ2-2; D is undetermined. This CDR3 has 13 residues. Looked up from germline, CDR1 is MDHEN and CDR2 is SYDVKM. V lost 7 bases and J 1 base, leaving 7 bases between the germline ends. CDR3 DNA: TGTGCCAGCAAGGAAGTGAACACCGGGGAGCTGTTTTTT. Translation gives CASKEVNTGELFF. Full variable domain (missing parts from reference TRBV28 and TRBJ2-2): DVKVTQSSRYLVKRTGEKVFLECVQDMDHENMFWYRQDPGLGLRLIYFSYDVKMKEKGDIPEGYSVSREKKERFSLILESASTNQTSMYLCASKEVNTGELFFGEGSRLTVL.

The chain carries TRBV2 and TRBJ2-3; D remains unclear. The V end was cut by 1 base, the J end by 1 base, with 9 bases between. The germline gives CDR1 SNHLY, CDR2 FYNNEI. The CDR3 consists of 15 residues. CDR3 bases: TGTGCCAGCAGTGAAGGGACCGCAGGCACAGATACGCAGTATTTT. Its translation: CASSEGTAGTDTQYF.

The rearrangement joins TRBV28 to TRBJ2-7; tentative D call: TRBD1 (6 bases). V was shortened by 4 bases and J by 6 bases, with 13 bases between the two germline ends. CDR1 is MDHEN, CDR2 SYDVKM, per germline. This CDR3 has 13 residues. Written as DNA, the CDR3 is TGTGCCAGCAGTTCGCACCAGGGGCCCGAGCAGTACTTC. This sequence encodes CASSSHQGPEQYF.

In this sample, this clonotype turned up many times. The V call is TRBV15, the J call TRBJ2-7; 12 positions match TRBD2. In germline, CDR1 is LNHNV, CDR2 YYDKDF (reference sequence). CDR3 length equals 15 residues. V shed 2 bases and J 6 bases; nucleotides not matched to a gene: 5. This chain's CDR3 is CATSRRLAGAAEQYF. The CDR3 coding sequence is TGTGCCACCAGCAGAAGACTAGCGGGAGCAGCCGAGCAGTACTTC.

This clonotype came up many times. The chain couples TRBV29-1 to TRBJ2-4; D is ambiguous. Germline CDR1 is SQVTM and CDR2 is ANQGSEA. V was pared by 4 bases and J by 0 bases, with 10 bases between. The CDR3 loop spans 14 amino acids. The CDR3 sequence: CSVVPNLAKNIQYF. The CDR3 DNA is TGCAGCGTTGTGCCCAACCTAGCCAAAAACATTCAGTACTTC.

This clonotype came up many times. V gene TRBV5-5 combines with J gene TRBJ2-7, with D perhaps matching TRBD2 (6 bases). Per the germline V gene, CDR1 is SGHKS and CDR2 is YYEKEE (reference sequence). The CDR3 contains 15 residues. V was clipped by 0 bases and J by 5 bases, with 15 bases between them. CDR3 loop: CASSLVLGRRDEQYF. DNA of the CDR3: TGTGCCAGCAGCTTGGTTTTGGGGAGGAGGGACGAGCAGTACTTC.

There are a few counts of this clonotype. The chain combines TRBV12-3 or TRBV12-4 with TRBJ2-3; D is unresolved. V was pared by 5 bases and J by 2 bases, with 8 bases between. The CDR3 loop spans 13 amino acids. The CDR3, as DNA: TGTGCCAGCAGTCCCGACGCCACAGATACGCAGTATTTT. This codes for CASSPDATDTQYF.

This clonotype was seen ten or more times. The chain has TRBV12-3 or TRBV12-4 and TRBJ2-2; tentatively, D is TRBD2 (6 bases). Between the trimmed V and J ends, which lost 7 bases and 5 bases, there was a span of 14 bases. The CDR3 sequence is 14 residues long. Written as DNA, the CDR3 is TGTGCCAGCACCCGCGGAGGGCTTACCGGGGAGCTGTTTTTT. It encodes CASTRGGLTGELFF.

Only a few counts were recorded for this clonotype. The chain recombines TRBV20-1 with TRBJ2-7; 11 positions agree with TRBD2. The trim removed 0 bases at V and 0 bases at J, leaving 4 bases unmatched. The germline gives CDR1 DFQATT, CDR2 SNEGSKA (reference sequence). This CDR3 region has 16 residues. CDR3 nucleotide sequence: TGCAGTGCTAGAGATCCTAGCGGGGGGCCCTCCTACGAGCAGTACTTC. This sequence encodes CSARDPSGGPSYEQYF.

With regard to this clonotype: This clone may be a read error of a much larger clone one base away. V usage is TRBV9 and J usage is TRBJ1-5, with D perhaps TRBD1 (6 bases). The V and J ends lost 4 bases and 9 bases respectively, with 20 bases between them. There are 15 residues in the CDR3. CDR1 SGDLS and CDR2 YYNGEE come from the germline V gene. The CDR3: CASSPGVAGDRPQHF. The CDR3 coding sequence is TGTGCCAGCAGCCCAGGGGTGGCAGGGGACCGGCCCCAGCATTTT.

The CDR3 DNA reads TGTGCCAGCAGCTTAGAGATCCCAGCGGGAGGCACCGGGGAGCTGTTTTTT. Its translation is CASSLEIPAGGTGELFF. The J gene is TRBJ2-2, the V gene TRBV7-9, with 9 bases lining up with TRBD2. The length of the CDR3 is 17 residues. V lost 1 base, J lost 4 bases, and 7 bases stayed unmatched. Germline V gives CDR1 SEHNR, CDR2 FQNEAQ (reference sequence).

The sample holds a few counts of this clonotype. The chain links TRBV6-5 to TRBJ1-2; D unclear. V was trimmed by 2 bases and J by 5 bases, leaving 12 bases between them. The CDR3 covers 14 residues. CDR1 is MNHEY and CDR2 is SVGAGI in the germline V gene. DNA for the CDR3: TGTGCCAGCAGTTACCTATCGTCTGCGTATGGCTACACCTTC. Translating gives CASSYLSSAYGYTF.

This clonotype was seen at least ten times. The CDR3 nucleotides are TGCGCCAGCAGCCCATGGGGGGCGAGAGAGACTGAAGCTTTCTTT. Protein product: CASSPWGARETEAFF. The chain couples TRBV5-1 to TRBJ1-1, with D possibly matching TRBD1 (6 bases). This CDR3 is 15 amino acids long. Germline V gene sequence: CDR1 SGHRS, CDR2 YFSETQ. V lost 4 bases, J lost 5 bases, and 18 bases lay in between.

This clonotype showed up just once. A single base separates this from a much larger clone, so it may be a read error. This chain links TRBV4-3 with TRBJ2-2, with 7 bases that match TRBD1. The CDR3 loop spans 16 amino acids. CDR1 and CDR2 (germline): LGHNA, YSLEER. The V gene end was trimmed by 2 bases and the J gene end by 7 bases; junction bases not matched to a gene: 10. The CDR3: CASSQNTGQEVGELFF. CDR3 coding DNA: TGCGCCAGCAGCCAAAATACAGGACAGGAGGTCGGGGAGCTGTTTTTT.

The chain recombines TRBV29-1 with TRBJ2-5, with 10 bases lining up with TRBD1. After removal of 2 bases from V and 3 bases from J, the junction contained 3 bases not matched to a gene. CDR1 and CDR2 from the germline V gene are SQVTM and ANQGSEA. This CDR3 is built from 14 residues. The CDR3: CSVEPGTGEETQYF. The CDR3 DNA is TGCAGCGTTGAACCCGGGACAGGGGAAGAGACCCAGTACTTC.

This clonotype was counted ten times or more. The chain is built from TRBV12-3 or TRBV12-4 and TRBJ2-1, with D unresolved. Trimming pared 7 bases from V and 1 base from J, leaving 8 bases between. The CDR3 loop spans 13 amino acids. CDR3 coding DNA: TGTGCCAGCACTATGTTTTCCTACAATGAGCAGTTCTTC. Its translation: CASTMFSYNEQFF.

This clonotype was counted between two and nine times. The chain uses TRBV6-5 and TRBJ2-5; tentatively, D is TRBD1 (6 bases). V dropped 0 bases and J dropped 3 bases, with 14 bases sitting between them. Germline V gives CDR1 MNHEY, CDR2 SVGAGI. This CDR3 contains 16 residues. The CDR3 DNA sequence: TGTGCCAGCAGTTACTCATACTCGACAGGAAAAGAGACCCAGTACTTC. Protein: CASSYSYSTGKETQYF.

The chain couples TRBV12-3 or TRBV12-4 to TRBJ2-3; D might be TRBD2 (6 bases). Trimming cost V 9 bases and J 2 bases, with 15 bases left between them. The CDR3 length is 14 residues. The CDR3 spells CASTPGLVTDTQYF. The DNA for the CDR3 is TGTGCCAGTACTCCGGGACTCGTCACAGATACGCAGTATTTT.

V is TRBV9 and J is TRBJ2-4, with D perhaps given as TRBD1 or TRBD2 (6 bases each). Germline CDR1 reads SGDLS; CDR2 reads YYNGEE. The CDR3 has 15 residues. V was cut by 2 bases and J by 8 bases, with 17 bases left in between. The CDR3 DNA reads TGTGCCAGCAGCGTGGGGGGCCCCCCGAGGGACATTCAGTACTTC. Amino acids: CASSVGGPPRDIQYF.

This clonotype was seen repeatedly, ten times or more. The chain uses TRBV28 and TRBJ2-1; D possibly matches TRBD1 or TRBD2 (5 bases each). Trimming took off 8 bases at V and 0 bases at J, with 14 bases between the two ends. Germline V gene sequence: CDR1 MDHEN, CDR2 SYDVKM. This CDR3 region has 15 residues. The CDR3, as DNA: TGTGCCAGCCTTGGGTGGGGGAGCTCCTACAATGAGCAGTTCTTC. As protein: CASLGWGSSYNEQFF.

The sample holds many counts of this clonotype. The J gene is TRBJ1-1, the V gene TRBV18; no reliable D call. Germline CDR1 and CDR2: KGHSH and LQKENI. V was shortened by 6 bases and J by 1 base, with 9 bases between the two germline ends. The CDR3 is 13 residues long. The CDR3 loop is CASSPNGNTEAFF. The CDR3 DNA reads TGTGCCAGCTCCCCAAACGGGAACACTGAAGCTTTCTTT.